A single sample is the source of the 18 T cell receptor beta chains below, sequenced in a study of blood T cell repertoires in COVID-19. TCRdb's table, derived via immunoSEQ multiplex PCR, lists solely in-frame clones and lacks some. The sample lists approximately 350,000 clones; 89% were seen once. The sample comprised peripheral blood. These receptors were taken from a man aged 35-49 years with acute or convalescent COVID-19.

The CDR3 protein is CASSQGGEKLFF. The CDR3 DNA reads as TGTGCCAGCAGCCAGGGGGGTGAAAAACTGTTTTTT. This chain joins TRBV28 and TRBJ1-4, with 7 bases aligning to TRBD1. V shed 6 bases and J 7 bases; nucleotides not matched to a gene: 2. CDR1 and CDR2 from the germline V gene are MDHEN and SYDVKM. There are 12 residues in the CDR3.

The chain couples TRBV28 to TRBJ1-1; 7 bases are a match to TRBD1. V dropped 1 base and J dropped 5; count of bases not matched to a gene: 4. Germline loops: CDR1 MDHEN, CDR2 SYDVKM. CDR3 length: 14 residues. The CDR3 protein is CASSLLAGGTEAFF. The CDR3 nucleotides read TGTGCCAGCAGTTTATTGGCAGGGGGGACTGAAGCTTTCTTT.

The V call is TRBV28, the J call TRBJ1-5; D remains unclear. From germline, CDR1 is MDHEN and CDR2 SYDVKM. There are 11 residues in the CDR3. Trimming shortened V by 4 bases and J by 6 bases, and 4 bases separated the two germline ends. CDR3 region: CASSSSQPQHF. CDR3 nucleotides: TGTGCCAGCAGTTCCAGTCAGCCCCAGCATTTT. The full variable domain, rest sourced from reference TRBV28 and TRBJ1-5, is DVKVTQSSRYLVKRTGEKVFLECVQDMDHENMFWYRQDPGLGLRLIYFSYDVKMKEKGDIPEGYSVSREKKERFSLILESASTNQTSMYLCASSSSQPQHFGDGTRLSIL.

The chain couples TRBV12-5 to TRBJ2-1; 14 nucleotides match TRBD2. The CDR3 contains 17 residues. Germline lookup yields CDR1 LGHNT and CDR2 FRNRAP. V lost 7 bases, J lost 2 bases, and 7 bases stayed unmatched. The CDR3 coding sequence is TGTGCTAGTGTTGCGGGACTAGCGGGAGTACCCTACAATGAGCAGTTCTTC. Amino acid sequence: CASVAGLAGVPYNEQFF.

The chain links TRBV28 to TRBJ1-6; no firm D call. Germline CDR1 reads MDHEN; CDR2 reads SYDVKM. The CDR3 contains 16 residues. V dropped 6 bases and J dropped 2 bases, with 14 bases sitting between them. Here the CDR3 reads CASSLQHGTYNSPLHF. The CDR3, as DNA: TGTGCCAGCAGCCTCCAACACGGGACCTATAATTCACCCCTCCACTTT.

CDR3 bases: TGTGCCTGGAGTTCGGGACAGCTCAACACTGAAGCTTTCTTT. Translation gives CAWSSGQLNTEAFF. V is TRBV30 and J is TRBJ1-1; 7 positions match TRBD1. The germline V gene has CDR1 GTSNPN and CDR2 SVGIG (reference sequence). This CDR3 has 14 amino acids. The V and J ends lost 2 bases and 2 bases, in that order; junction bases with no gene match: 5.

V and J are TRBV27 and TRBJ2-1, with a possible D match to TRBD2 (6 bases). Trimming removed 8 bases from V and 8 bases from J, with 19 bases in between. CDR3 length equals 14 residues. CDR1 and CDR2 (germline): MNHEY, SMNVEV (reference sequence). The CDR3 protein is CASRSSGGPHEQFF. CDR3 DNA: TGTGCCAGCCGAAGCTCCGGGGGACCCCATGAGCAGTTCTTC.

The rearrangement uses TRBV6-6 and TRBJ2-7; 11 positions agree with TRBD1. Per the germline V gene, CDR1 is MNHNY and CDR2 is SVGAGI (reference sequence). V dropped 5 bases and J dropped 3; count of bases not matched to a gene: 12. This CDR3 is built from 17 residues. The CDR3 sequence: CASSRPTRDRGIYEQYF. The CDR3 region has the DNA TGTGCCAGCAGTCGACCAACCCGGGACAGGGGGATCTACGAGCAGTACTTC.

The count of this clone is one. The J gene is TRBJ2-4, the V gene TRBV9, with D possibly matching TRBD1 (6 bases). This CDR3 is built from 13 residues. V was cut by 0 bases and J by 8 bases, with 9 bases left in between. Germline assignment: CDR1 SGDLS and CDR2 YYNGEE. The CDR3 is CASSVGGQDIQYF. CDR3 coding DNA: TGTGCCAGCAGCGTAGGGGGGCAGGACATTCAGTACTTC.

The V call is TRBV15, the J call TRBJ1-2; a weak D match, TRBD1 (5 bases). Germline V lookup: CDR1 LNHNV, CDR2 YYDKDF (reference sequence). V was pared by 0 bases and J by 4 bases, with 12 bases between. The CDR3 covers 15 residues. The CDR3 bases are TGTGCCACCAGCAGAGATGCGTCAGGGCCCTATGGCTACACCTTC. Protein sequence: CATSRDASGPYGYTF.

CDR3 sequence: CASSLALDPYNEQFF. Written as DNA, the CDR3 is TGTGCCAGCAGCTTAGCGCTAGACCCTTACAATGAGCAGTTCTTC. The rearrangement uses TRBV7-6 and TRBJ2-1; D ambiguous. The CDR3 is 15 residues long. The germline V and J ends were trimmed by 0 bases and 4 bases, with 10 bases remaining between them. The germline gives CDR1 SGHVS, CDR2 FNYEAQ.

This chain connects TRBV19 to TRBJ1-5; possibly TRBD1 for D (5 bases). Germline-derived CDR1 and CDR2 are LNHDA and SQIVND (reference sequence). Trimming stripped 8 bases from V and 4 bases from J, with 12 bases between. The CDR3 has 13 amino acids. As DNA, the CDR3 is TGTGCCAGTGCCAAGGACAAGAATCAGCCCCAGCATTTT. Translating gives CASAKDKNQPQHF.

The chain is built from TRBV5-8 and TRBJ1-1, with D tentatively TRBD1 (5 bases). CDR1 is SGHTS, CDR2 YDEGEE, per germline. V lost 2 bases, J lost 7 bases, and 9 bases lay in between. The CDR3 covers 12 residues. This CDR3 reads CASSFRQREAFF. The CDR3 nucleotides are TGTGCCAGCAGCTTCCGACAGCGTGAAGCTTTCTTT.

The CDR3: CASSPRDRLNYGYTF. Here the CDR3 DNA reads TGTGCCAGCTCACCACGGGACAGGCTTAACTATGGCTACACCTTC. J is TRBJ1-2 and V is TRBV18, with TRBD1 identical over 8 bases. The V gene end was trimmed by 1 base and the J gene end by 1 base; junction bases not matched to a gene: 2. This CDR3 contains 15 residues. Germline lookup yields CDR1 KGHSH and CDR2 LQKENI.

V and J are TRBV30 and TRBJ1-2; D might be TRBD1 (6 bases). V lost 8 bases to trimming and J lost 3 bases, with 16 bases between them. The CDR3 runs 13 residues. CDR1 and CDR2 (germline): GTSNPN, SVGIG (reference sequence). The CDR3: CAGSQGIDYGYTF. CDR3 sequence (DNA): TGTGCCGGAAGCCAGGGGATCGACTATGGCTACACCTTC.

The V gene is TRBV6-5, the J gene TRBJ2-7; maybe TRBD1 (5 bases). CDR1 is MNHEY, CDR2 SVGAGI, per germline. V lost 0 bases and J 4 bases, leaving 13 bases between the germline ends. The CDR3 covers 15 residues. The CDR3 sequence: CASSYSARAEYEQYF. The CDR3 nucleotides are TGTGCCAGCAGTTACTCGGCCAGGGCCGAATACGAGCAGTACTTC.

Of note for this clone: This sample also contains other DNA sequences that code for the same CDR3. CDR3 amino acids: CASSRDSYSNQPQHF. The CDR3 DNA reads as TGTGCCAGCAGTCGGGACAGCTATAGCAATCAGCCCCAGCATTTT. V gene TRBV6-6 combines with J gene TRBJ1-5, with TRBD1 matching 7 bases. The CDR3 is 15 residues long. V was pared by 5 bases and J by 0 bases, with 4 bases of the junction left unmatched. Germline lookup yields CDR1 MNHNY and CDR2 SVGAGI (reference sequence).

The V call is TRBV9, the J call TRBJ1-2; D ambiguous. Trimming stripped 4 bases from V and 2 bases from J, with 3 bases between. Germline CDR1 is SGDLS and CDR2 is YYNGEE. This CDR3 spans 11 amino acids. The CDR3 coding sequence is TGTGCCAGCAGCCTCAACTATGGCTACACCTTC. As protein: CASSLNYGYTF. Looking up the rest from reference TRBV9 and TRBJ1-2 gives the full variable domain: DSGVTQTPKHLITATGQRVTLRCSPRSGDLSVYWYQQSLDQGLQFLIQYYNGEERAKGNILERFSAQQFPDLHSELNLSSLELGDSALYFCASSLNYGYTFGSGTRLTVV.